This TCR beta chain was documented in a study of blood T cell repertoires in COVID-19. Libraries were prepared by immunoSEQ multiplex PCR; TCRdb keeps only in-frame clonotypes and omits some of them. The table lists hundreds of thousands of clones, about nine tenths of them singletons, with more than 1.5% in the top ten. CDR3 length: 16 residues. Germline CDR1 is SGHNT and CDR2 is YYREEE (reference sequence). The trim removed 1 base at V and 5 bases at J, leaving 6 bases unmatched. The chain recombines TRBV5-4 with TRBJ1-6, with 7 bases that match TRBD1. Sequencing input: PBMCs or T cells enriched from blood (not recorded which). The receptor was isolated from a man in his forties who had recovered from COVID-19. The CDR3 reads CASSLHPGGNNSPLHF. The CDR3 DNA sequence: TGTGCCAGCAGCTTGCATCCAGGGGGAAATAATTCACCCCTCCACTTT.